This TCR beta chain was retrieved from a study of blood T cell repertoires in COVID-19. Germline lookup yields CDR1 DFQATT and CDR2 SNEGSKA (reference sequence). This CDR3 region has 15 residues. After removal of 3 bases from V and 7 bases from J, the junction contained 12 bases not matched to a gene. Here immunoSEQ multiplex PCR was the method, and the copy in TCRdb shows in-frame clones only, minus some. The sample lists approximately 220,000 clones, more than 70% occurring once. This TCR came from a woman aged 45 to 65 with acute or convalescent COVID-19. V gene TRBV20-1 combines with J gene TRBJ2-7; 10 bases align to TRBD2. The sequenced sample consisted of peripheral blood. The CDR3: CSASRPGLAFREQYF. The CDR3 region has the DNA TGCAGTGCTAGTCGCCCGGGACTAGCGTTTCGGGAGCAGTACTTC.